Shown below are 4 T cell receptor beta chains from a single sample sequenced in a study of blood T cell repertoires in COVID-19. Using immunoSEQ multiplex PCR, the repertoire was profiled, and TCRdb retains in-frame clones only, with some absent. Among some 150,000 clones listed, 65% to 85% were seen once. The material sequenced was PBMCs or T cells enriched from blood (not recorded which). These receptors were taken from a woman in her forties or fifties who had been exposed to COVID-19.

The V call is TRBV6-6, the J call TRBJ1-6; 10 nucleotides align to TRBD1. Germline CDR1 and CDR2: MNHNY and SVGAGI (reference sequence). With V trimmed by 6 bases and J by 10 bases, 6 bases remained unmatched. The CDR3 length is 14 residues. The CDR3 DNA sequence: TGTGCCAGCAGCCGGGACAGGGGAAGCTCACCCCTCCACTTT. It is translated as CASSRDRGSSPLHF.

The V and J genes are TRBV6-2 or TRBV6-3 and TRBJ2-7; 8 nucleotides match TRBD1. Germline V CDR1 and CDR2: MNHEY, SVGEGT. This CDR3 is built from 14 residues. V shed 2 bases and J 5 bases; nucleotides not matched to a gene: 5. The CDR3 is CASSYAGGVDEQYF. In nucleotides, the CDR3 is TGTGCCAGCAGTTACGCAGGGGGCGTCGACGAGCAGTACTTC.

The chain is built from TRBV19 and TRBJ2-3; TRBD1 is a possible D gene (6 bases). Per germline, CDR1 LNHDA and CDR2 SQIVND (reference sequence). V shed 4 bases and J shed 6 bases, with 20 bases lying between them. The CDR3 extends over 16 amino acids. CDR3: CASSTPRDTGGDTQYF. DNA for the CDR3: TGTGCCAGTAGTACTCCCCGGGACACAGGTGGGGATACGCAGTATTTT.

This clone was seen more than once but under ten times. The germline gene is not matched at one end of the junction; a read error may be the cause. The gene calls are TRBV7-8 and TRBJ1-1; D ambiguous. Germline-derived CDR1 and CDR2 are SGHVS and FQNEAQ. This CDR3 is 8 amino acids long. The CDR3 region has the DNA TGTGCCAGCAGCCCCCGGGGCTTT. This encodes CASSPRGF.